These T cell receptor beta chains were read from a single sample in a study of T-cell reconstitution after alpha-beta-depleted transplantation in children. TCRdb reanalysed the PCR reads using MiXCR and keeps one entry per CDR3 protein. The sample lists roughly 500,000 distinct CDR3 sequences, around 17% occurring once. The sequencing used PBMCs from the stem cell graft donor, collected from the stem cell graft. The receptors stem from a human donor who donated a stem cell graft to a child with acute lymphoblastic leukemia. The CDR3 runs from the conserved cysteine through the conserved F or W. Each record gives: J gene, clone size, V gene, D gene, CDR3 DNA, CDR3 protein. The D gene is left open where the match is weak. The listing skips clone size in some rows; elsewhere it reads once, few, many or a size class.

TRBJ2-7	.	TRBV12-3/TRBV12-4	TRBD1	TGTGCCAGCAGATATCGACAGGGTATCCCCTACGAGCAGTACTTC	CASRYRQGIPYEQYF
TRBJ2-7	.	TRBV2	.	TGTGCCAGCAGTGATTCCGGGACGGCCACCTACGAGCAGTACTTC	CASSDSGTATYEQYF
TRBJ1-3	few	TRBV12-3/TRBV12-4	.	TGTGCCAGCAGTTTGCTAGGCTTCTCTGGAAACACCATATATTTT	CASSLLGFSGNTIYF
TRBJ1-3	few	TRBV20-1	.	TGCAGTGCTAGGGCCGGACACTCTGGAAACACCATATATTTT	CSARAGHSGNTIYF
TRBJ2-2	.	TRBV11-2	TRBD1	TGTGCCAGCAGCCTACAGGGGTGGAACACCGGGGAGCTGTTTTTT	CASSLQGWNTGELFF
TRBJ2-1	few	TRBV5-1	TRBD2	TGCGCCAGCCGCGAAGGCTGGGGTGCGGGAGGGCCAGGCAATGAGCAGTTCTTC	CASREGWGAGGPGNEQFF
TRBJ2-7	many	TRBV6-1	TRBD2	TGTGCCAGCAGCAATAGCGGGAGCACGTACGAGCAGTACTTC	CASSNSGSTYEQYF
TRBJ2-7	.	TRBV5-1	.	TGCGCCAGCAGCTGGGGGACAAGGGGCGCTTACGAGCAGTACTTC	CASSWGTRGAYEQYF
TRBJ2-1	few	TRBV20-1	.	TGCAGTCTAGGCGGGGACGGTTGGGGTGAGCAGTTCTTC	CSLGGDGWGEQFF
TRBJ2-3	.	TRBV11-2	.	TGTGCCAGCAGCCTGGTAGACCGTTATGATACGCAGTATTTT	CASSLVDRYDTQYF
TRBJ2-1	.	TRBV4-1	TRBD2	TGCGCCAGTCGTAGCGGGGGTGACAATGAGCAGTTCTTC	CASRSGGDNEQFF
TRBJ1-5	.	TRBV12-3/TRBV12-4	.	TGTGCCAGCAGTTTAGGGGTATTTTATGGGGACAGCAATCAGCCCCAGCATTTT	CASSLGVFYGDSNQPQHF
TRBJ2-2	.	TRBV6-1	TRBD1	TGTGCCAGCAGTGTCTGGACAGGGAACACCGGGGAGCTGTTTTTT	CASSVWTGNTGELFF
TRBJ1-5	.	TRBV2	TRBD1	TGTGCCAGCAGTGGGAGGCCGGGACAGGGGCTGAGCAATCAGCCCCAGCATTTT	CASSGRPGQGLSNQPQHF
TRBJ2-1	.	TRBV5-1	.	TGCGCCAGCAGCTTGCAGATTGGGAATGAGCAGTTCTTC	CASSLQIGNEQFF
TRBJ2-6	few	TRBV12-3/TRBV12-4	TRBD2	TGTGCCAGCAGCCTAGCGGGACACTTAAACCGCTCTGGGGCCAACGTCCTGACTTTC	CASSLAGHLNRSGANVLTF
TRBJ2-7	many	TRBV4-1	TRBD1	TGCGCCAGCAGCCAATCAAACCGGGACAGGTCCTACGAGCAGTACTTC	CASSQSNRDRSYEQYF
TRBJ2-3	few	TRBV4-1	.	TGCGCCAGCATCAAGTACGCAGGGATTAGCACAGATACGCAGTATTTT	CASIKYAGISTDTQYF
TRBJ1-2	few	TRBV5-1	.	TGCGCCAGCAGCAGTTCAGGGAGCGGGTATGGCTACACCTTC	CASSSSGSGYGYTF
TRBJ2-7	.	TRBV5-1	TRBD2	TGCGCCAGCAGCTTGGCTCAAGGACTAGCGGGAGAACTAAACTCCTACGAGCAGTACTTC	CASSLAQGLAGELNSYEQYF
TRBJ2-7	.	TRBV29-1	TRBD2	TGCAGCGTTGACGGACTAGCGGGCCGCTTCTCCTACGAGCAGTACTTC	CSVDGLAGRFSYEQYF
TRBJ2-1	.	TRBV6-1	.	TGTGCCAGCAGTGCCCTACCGTTTTTTTATAGCGCCCCATCTCCCAATGAGCAGTTCTTC	CASSALPFFYSAPSPNEQFF
TRBJ2-6	.	TRBV4-1	.	TGCGCCAGCAGCCAAAGTCGGTCGTACTCTGGGGCCAACGTCCTGACTTTC	CASSQSRSYSGANVLTF
TRBJ1-1	.	TRBV7-9	.	TGTGCCAGCACCCACAGCGCAGTGAACACTGAAGCTTTCTTT	CASTHSAVNTEAFF
TRBJ1-1	few	TRBV5-6	TRBD1	TGTGCCAGCAGCTGGACTTACAGGGGGAACACTGAAGCTTTCTTT	CASSWTYRGNTEAFF
TRBJ1-6	few	TRBV5-5	.	TGTGCCAGCAGTAGACGGGATTCACCCCTCCACTTT	CASSRRDSPLHF
TRBJ2-5	.	TRBV5-5	.	TGTGCCAGCAGCTTGCACGGGAACTCAGAAGAGACCCAGTACTTC	CASSLHGNSEETQYF
TRBJ2-7	.	TRBV6-1	.	TGTGCCAGCAGTGGGTACGGACCCTACGAGCAGTACTTC	CASSGYGPYEQYF
TRBJ2-1	.	TRBV7-9	.	TGTGCCAGCAGGCCCGGGACACCTTACAATGAGCAGTTCTTC	CASRPGTPYNEQFF
TRBJ1-3	few	TRBV12-3/TRBV12-4	.	TGTGCCAGCTCACCACCCAAGAGGGGCTCTGGAAACACCATATATTTT	CASSPPKRGSGNTIYF
TRBJ2-1	few	TRBV19	TRBD2	TGTGCCAGTAGTATCGATCCTAGCGGGATTTATTACAATGAGCAGTTCTTC	CASSIDPSGIYYNEQFF
TRBJ2-7	.	TRBV4-1	.	TGCGCCAGCAGCCACCTACTAGGCGAGCAGTACTTC	CASSHLLGEQYF
TRBJ2-7	few	TRBV10-3	.	TGTGCCATCAGTGAAACCGACATTACCTACGAGCAGTACTTC	CAISETDITYEQYF
TRBJ1-1	few	TRBV18	.	TGTGCCAGCTCGACCAGGGACATGAACACTGAAGCTTTCTTT	CASSTRDMNTEAFF
TRBJ2-1	.	TRBV7-9	.	TGTGCCAGCAGCTTAAATACAGGCTCCTACAATGAGCAGTTCTTC	CASSLNTGSYNEQFF
TRBJ2-2	few	TRBV7-9	.	TGTGCCAGCAGGGCCGGGACTTCGAACACCGGGGAGCTGTTTTTT	CASRAGTSNTGELFF
TRBJ1-4	few	TRBV5-1	TRBD1	TGCGCCAGCAGCTCGACAGGGGGCGTAGGTGAAAAACTGTTTTTT	CASSSTGGVGEKLFF
TRBJ2-7	few	TRBV28	.	TGTGCCAGCAGTCTCTTACAGGGAGCTAGTTACGAGCAGTACTTC	CASSLLQGASYEQYF
TRBJ1-3	.	TRBV4-1	.	TGCGCCAGCAGCCAAGTAGGAAACACCATATATTTT	CASSQVGNTIYF
TRBJ2-1	.	TRBV5-4	TRBD2	TGTGCCAGCAGCTTGAGAAGCGGGGCGTCAGTTGTTAGCTCCTACAATGAGCAGTTCTTC	CASSLRSGASVVSSYNEQFF
TRBJ2-5	.	TRBV29-1	.	TGCAGCGTTGCTTGGGGAGAGACCCAGTACTTC	CSVAWGETQYF
TRBJ1-5	few	TRBV12-3/TRBV12-4	.	TGTGCCAGCAGTCGCGATTGGGCGGCCCAGCATTTT	CASSRDWAAQHF